The TCR beta chain described here comes from a study of T cells in Graves' hyperthyroidism and ophthalmopathy. The wider study: Blood from the periphery was taken at initial diagnosis, before any treatment.

There are many counts of this clonotype. Between the trimmed V and J ends, which lost 0 bases and 0 bases, there was a span of 8 bases. CDR3 length equals 15 residues. Per the germline V gene, CDR1 is MNHEY and CDR2 is SVGEGT. Clinical symptoms, serum thyroxine, TRAb, thyroid ultrasound and orbital computed tomography established diagnosis. Amplified regions were TCR beta CDR3 sequences from RNA transcripts. The HTBI set primed first-round TCR CDR3 RT-PCR. Each CDR3 protein gets one entry after TCRdb re-called the multiplex PCR reads with MiXCR. The sample records a few hundred thousand distinct CDR3 sequences, around 15% being singletons.

The source material was blood. The chain has TRBV6-2 or TRBV6-3 and TRBJ1-1, with D unclear. The source is a woman aged 25 to 39 with Graves' ophthalmopathy. Written as DNA, the CDR3 is TGTGCCAGCAGTTACTCTTTAGTCTTGAACACTGAAGCTTTCTTT. Protein product: CASSYSLVLNTEAFF.